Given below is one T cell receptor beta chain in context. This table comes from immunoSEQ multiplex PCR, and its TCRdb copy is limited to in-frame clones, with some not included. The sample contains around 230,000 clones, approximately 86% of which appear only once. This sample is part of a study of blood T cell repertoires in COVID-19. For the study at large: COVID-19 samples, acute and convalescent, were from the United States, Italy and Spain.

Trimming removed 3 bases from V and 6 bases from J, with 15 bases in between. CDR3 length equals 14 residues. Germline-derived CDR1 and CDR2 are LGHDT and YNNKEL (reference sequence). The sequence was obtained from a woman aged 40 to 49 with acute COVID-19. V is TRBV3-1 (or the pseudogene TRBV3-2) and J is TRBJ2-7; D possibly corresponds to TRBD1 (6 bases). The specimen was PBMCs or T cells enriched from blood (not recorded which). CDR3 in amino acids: CASSHPGHSFEQYF. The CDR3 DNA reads TGTGCCAGCAGCCATCCGGGACATTCGTTCGAGCAGTACTTC.